The 21 T cell receptor beta chains below come from one sample, sequenced in a study of cytomegalovirus exposure and HLA in healthy donors. The PCR had 60 Vbeta and 13 Jbeta primers. Sequenced by immunoSEQ multiplex PCR; TCRdb stores in-frame clones only, minus some. The sample lists around 110,000 clones, about 59% occurring once. Sequenced material: PBMCs. These receptor sequences come from a woman aged 40 to 50 in good health and CMV-seropositive.

This clone was detected once. V usage is TRBV6-1 and J usage is TRBJ2-5, with 10 bases fitting TRBD1. The DNA end favors TRBJ2-7, so the J call may be wrong. Germline lookup yields CDR1 MNHNS and CDR2 SASEGT. This CDR3 is 16 amino acids long. The CDR3 region has the DNA TGTGCCAGCAGTGAAGCCCAGGGACAGGGGTTCTACGAGCAGTACTTC. It encodes CASSEAQGQGFYEQYF.

V usage is TRBV7-2 and J usage is TRBJ2-7, with TRBD1 matching over 9 bases. Germline-derived CDR1 and CDR2 are SGHTA and FQGNSA. This CDR3 is 14 amino acids long. V trimming: 3 bases; J trimming: 5 bases; junction bases outside the gene matches: 5. In nucleotides, the CDR3 is TGTGCCAGCAGCTTCGGGACAGGGCCCCACGAGCAGTACTTC. Translating gives CASSFGTGPHEQYF.

CDR3 nucleotides: TGTGCCAGCTCACCTAGTCAGGCCGTTGAAGCTTTCTTT. Protein: CASSPSQAVEAFF. The chain carries TRBV18 and TRBJ1-1; D gene uncertain. Germline values: CDR1 KGHSH, CDR2 LQKENI. The germline V and J ends were trimmed by 3 bases and 7 bases, with 12 bases remaining between them. The CDR3 is 13 amino acids.

This clone was seen a few times. This chain uses TRBV19 with TRBJ2-5; 8 bases agree with TRBD2. Per germline, CDR1 LNHDA and CDR2 SQIVND (reference sequence). V was clipped by 2 bases and J by 1 base; unmatched bases: 3. This CDR3 has 15 amino acids. CDR3 residues: CASSITSGPQETQYF. DNA for the CDR3: TGTGCCAGTAGTATAACTAGCGGTCCCCAAGAGACCCAGTACTTC.

The chain employs TRBV29-1 and TRBJ1-4; a possible D gene is TRBD1 (6 bases). CDR1 is SQVTM and CDR2 is ANQGSEA in the germline V gene. The CDR3 is made up of 13 amino acids. The V end was cut by 5 bases, the J end by 3 bases, with 10 bases between. CDR3 sequence: CSVLDRSNEKLFF. The CDR3 DNA reads as TGCAGCGTTCTTGACAGGTCTAATGAAAAACTGTTTTTT.

Only a few counts were recorded for this clone. The chain recombines TRBV2 with TRBJ1-1; D is unclear. V was cut by 7 bases and J by 11 bases, with 20 bases left in between. Per the germline V gene, CDR1 is SNHLY and CDR2 is FYNNEI. The CDR3 runs to 13 residues. CDR3 region: CASTSGYDGSAFF. DNA for the CDR3: TGTGCCAGCACCTCGGGATACGACGGATCGGCTTTCTTT. Using reference TRBV2 and TRBJ1-1 for the parts outside the CDR3, the full variable domain is EPEVTQTPSHQVTQMGQEVILRCVPISNHLYFYWYRQILGQKVEFLVSFYNNEISEKSEIFDDQFSVERPDGSNFTLKIRSTKLEDSAMYFCASTSGYDGSAFFGQGTRLTVV.

The chain is built from TRBV5-1 and TRBJ2-2, with TRBD1 matching over 8 bases. The CDR3 consists of 16 residues. V shed 1 base and J 2 bases; nucleotides not matched to a gene: 4. Germline V CDR1 and CDR2: SGHRS, YFSETQ. CDR3 loop: CASSLRDRRNTGELFF. The CDR3 region has the DNA TGCGCCAGCAGCTTGCGGGACAGGAGAAACACCGGGGAGCTGTTTTTT.

This rearrangement joins TRBV19 to TRBJ2-1; D might be TRBD2 (7 bases). Per the germline V gene, CDR1 is LNHDA and CDR2 is SQIVND (reference sequence). This CDR3 comprises 16 residues. V shed 3 bases and J shed 7 bases, with 19 bases lying between them. The CDR3 DNA sequence: TGTGCCAGTAGTATCAGAGGGGGGGATGCCCGTAATGAGCAGTTCTTC. This codes for CASSIRGGDARNEQFF.

The chain is built from TRBV11-2 and TRBJ2-1; 11 nucleotides align to TRBD2. Germline V CDR1 and CDR2: SGHAT, FQNNGV. The V gene end was trimmed by 5 bases and the J gene end by 4 bases; junction bases not matched to a gene: 10. The CDR3 spans 17 residues. As DNA, the CDR3 is TGTGCCAGCAGCATACAACCGGGACTAGCGGAATACAATGAGCAGTTCTTC. It specifies CASSIQPGLAEYNEQFF.

The chain recombines TRBV5-1 with TRBJ1-1; 9 bases agree with TRBD1. The CDR3 runs 13 residues. The ends lost 6 bases at V and 8 bases at J; junction bases unmatched: 8. Germline-derived CDR1 and CDR2 are SGHRS and YFSETQ. The CDR3 nucleotides are TGCGCCAGCACCCTAACAGGGGGCAGCGAAGCTTTCTTT. Translated, it gives CASTLTGGSEAFF.

V usage is TRBV7-6 and J usage is TRBJ2-1, with 9 bases lining up with TRBD2. V lost 5 bases and J lost 3; bases outside the gene matches: 5. The CDR3 runs 15 residues. Looked up from germline, CDR1 is SGHVS and CDR2 is FNYEAQ. CDR3 region: CASSDSGSFYNEQFF. In DNA form, the CDR3 reads TGTGCCAGCAGCGATAGCGGGAGCTTCTACAATGAGCAGTTCTTC.

The chain combines TRBV19 with TRBJ2-5, with TRBD2 identical over 7 bases. The CDR3 runs 14 residues. J was trimmed by 10 bases and V by 3 bases; bases with no gene match: 11. Germline CDR1 and CDR2: LNHDA and SQIVND (reference sequence). The chain's CDR3 is CASSIWAGESVQYF. The CDR3 nucleotides are TGTGCCAGTAGTATTTGGGCGGGAGAGTCGGTCCAGTACTTC.

J is TRBJ2-7 and V is TRBV5-6, with D perhaps matching TRBD1 (6 bases). Germline V lookup: CDR1 SGHDT, CDR2 YYEEEE. The CDR3 has 13 amino acids. Trimming pared 3 bases from V and 4 bases from J, leaving 11 bases between. The DNA for the CDR3 is TGTGCCAGCAGCTCGCCACAGGGATACGAGCAGTACTTC. It is translated as CASSSPQGYEQYF.

This clone was seen only a few times. The chain carries TRBV27 and TRBJ2-7; D perhaps matches TRBD2 (6 bases). V gave up 6 bases and J gave up 2 bases, with 20 bases separating them. Germline V lookup: CDR1 MNHEY, CDR2 SMNVEV (reference sequence). This CDR3 region has 16 residues. CDR3 protein: CASSPLASGSPYEQYF. The CDR3 nucleotides read TGTGCCAGCAGCCCCCTAGCGTCCGGCAGTCCCTACGAGCAGTACTTC.

DNA for the CDR3: TGTGCCAGCAGTACACAGGGGGCGTACTATGGCTACACCTTC. Encoded protein: CASSTQGAYYGYTF. V usage is TRBV6-5 and J usage is TRBJ1-2, with 9 positions matching TRBD1. V was pared by 5 bases and J by 3 bases, with 4 bases of the junction left unmatched. CDR3 length: 14 amino acids. CDR1 MNHEY and CDR2 SVGAGI come from the germline V gene.

CDR3 sequence: CASSFVREVNTGELFF. CDR3 coding DNA: TGTGCCAGCAGCTTTGTTCGGGAGGTCAACACCGGGGAGCTGTTTTTT. This chain connects TRBV12-1 to TRBJ2-2; the DNA was not used to check the table's D call, TRBD2. TRBV12-1 constitutes a pseudogene. This CDR3 comprises 16 residues.

On this clone itself: Within the sample, other DNA sequences also encode this same CDR3. The V and J genes are TRBV27 and TRBJ2-7; 9 bases are a match to TRBD1. Germline assignment: CDR1 MNHEY and CDR2 SMNVEV (reference sequence). The CDR3 has 15 amino acids. Trimming at V came to 0 bases and at J to 3 bases, leaving 3 bases not matched to a gene. CDR3 bases: TGTGCCAGCAGTTTATCCGGGACAGGGTTCTACGAGCAGTACTTC. This gives the protein CASSLSGTGFYEQYF.

The chain combines TRBV11-1 with TRBJ2-5; D is possibly TRBD2 (6 bases). V was pared by 1 base and J by 1 base, with 19 bases between. CDR1 is SGHAT and CDR2 is FQDESV in the germline V gene (reference sequence). The CDR3 totals 18 residues. The CDR3 bases are TGTGCCAGCAGCTTAGAATACAGCGGGTGGGAGCGCCAAGAGACCCAGTACTTC. It is translated as CASSLEYSGWERQETQYF.

The chain employs TRBV19 and TRBJ2-2; no firm D call. The CDR3 extends over 12 amino acids. Germline V gene lookup returns CDR1 LNHDA and CDR2 SQIVND (reference sequence). V shed 10 bases and J shed 2 bases, with 8 bases lying between them. The DNA of the CDR3 is TGTGCCACCCGGGTAAACACCGGGGAGCTGTTTTTT. As protein: CATRVNTGELFF.

In this sample, this clone turned up a few times. The V call is TRBV6-5, the J call TRBJ2-7; D ambiguous. Germline-derived CDR1 and CDR2 are MNHEY and SVGAGI. This CDR3 is built from 13 residues. V was clipped by 6 bases and J by 12 bases, with 21 bases between them. CDR3 region: CASSPTPQSGLYF. The DNA of the CDR3 is TGTGCCAGCAGCCCCACCCCACAGTCTGGGCTGTACTTC.

Written as DNA, the CDR3 is TGCGCCAGCAGCTTGTCGGCTAGCGGGGGTGGGGCCAACGTCCTGACTTTC. Encoded protein: CASSLSASGGGANVLTF. V and J are TRBV5-1 and TRBJ2-6, with 10 bases lining up with TRBD2. CDR1 SGHRS and CDR2 YFSETQ come from the germline V gene. V trimming: 1 base; J trimming: 3 bases; junction bases outside the gene matches: 4. The CDR3 is made up of 17 amino acids.